The 21 T cell receptor beta chains reported below all come from one sample, sequenced in a study of blood T cells in healthy people across ages. It was with a sample-barcoded 5' primer and a J-beta primer mix that a second PCR of roughly 6 to 11 cycles was run. MiXCR, run by TCRdb on the 5' RACE reads, gives a single entry per CDR3 protein. The sample lists 700,000 to 850,000 distinct CDR3 sequences, about 53% occurring once. Sequenced input: blood. The origin of the receptors is a man older than 75 in good health.

This clonotype appeared a few times. The chain combines TRBV13 with TRBJ1-2; D is ambiguous. V gave up 7 bases and J gave up 5 bases, with 8 bases separating them. The CDR3 extends over 11 amino acids. CDR1 and CDR2 from the germline V gene are PRHDT and FYEKMQ (reference sequence). The CDR3 DNA reads as TGTGCCAGCACCACGGGATATGGCTACACCTTC. Translating gives CASTTGYGYTF.

There are a few counts of this clonotype. The chain has TRBV7-3 and TRBJ2-5; 10 bases fit TRBD2. V was pared by 0 bases and J by 2 bases, with 0 bases of the junction left unmatched. Germline V gene sequence: CDR1 SGHTA, CDR2 FQGTGA. This CDR3 is 15 amino acids long. CDR3 sequence reads: CASSLTSGGQETQYF. The CDR3 DNA sequence: TGTGCCAGCAGCTTAACTAGCGGGGGGCAAGAGACCCAGTACTTC.

The chain combines TRBV18 with TRBJ2-3, with D hard to call. This CDR3 is built from 14 residues. CDR1 and CDR2 (germline): KGHSH, LQKENI. V was cut by 1 base and J by 3 bases, with 8 bases left in between. The DNA of the CDR3 is TGTGCCAGCTCACCACTATCCCGAACAGATACGCAGTATTTT. As protein: CASSPLSRTDTQYF. The full variable domain, in which reference TRBV18 and TRBJ2-3 provide the parts outside the CDR3, is NAGVMQNPRHLVRRRGQEARLRCSPMKGHSHVYWYRQLPEEGLKFMVYLQKENIIDESGMPKERFSAEFPKEGPSILRIQQVVRGDSAAYFCASSPLSRTDTQYFGPGTRLTVL.

The chain joins TRBV15 to TRBJ1-1, with unresolved D. V was cut by 5 bases and J by 2 bases, with 9 bases left in between. The CDR3 has 13 residues. Germline assignment: CDR1 LNHNV and CDR2 YYDKDF (reference sequence). The CDR3 DNA is TGTGCCACCAGCCCCAACTTTAACACTGAAGCTTTCTTT. It is translated as CATSPNFNTEAFF.

This clonotype was counted only a few times. The V gene is TRBV14, the J gene TRBJ2-7; weak D call: TRBD1 (6 bases). This CDR3 comprises 15 residues. Trimming removed 0 bases from V and 2 bases from J, with 11 bases in between. Germline CDR1 and CDR2: SGHDN and FVKESK. The CDR3 nucleotides are TGTGCCAGCAGCCAAGAACAGGGCGGAACCTACGAGCAGTACTTC. Its protein is CASSQEQGGTYEQYF. Full variable domain (remainder filled in from reference TRBV14 and TRBJ2-7): EAGVTQFPSHSVIEKGQTVTLRCDPISGHDNLYWYRRVMGKEIKFLLHFVKESKQDESGMPNNRFLAERTGGTYSTLKVQPAELEDSGVYFCASSQEQGGTYEQYFGPGTRLTVT.

This clonotype was detected only a few times. The V and J genes are TRBV6-1 and TRBJ2-7, with D uncertain. Germline-derived CDR1 and CDR2 are MNHNS and SASEGT. Between the trimmed V and J ends, which lost 5 bases and 0 bases, there was a span of 20 bases. CDR3 length equals 17 residues. Here the CDR3 DNA reads TGTGCCAGCAGTCGAGGCCCCGGGTATCCTGACTCCTACGAGCAGTACTTC. Translating gives CASSRGPGYPDSYEQYF.

This clonotype was seen a handful of times. This chain joins TRBV5-1 and TRBJ2-7, with 8 bases fitting TRBD2. CDR3 length: 16 amino acids. J gave up 3 bases and V 5 bases, and 13 bases lay outside the gene matches. Germline-derived CDR1 and CDR2 are SGHRS and YFSETQ. The CDR3 region is CASSAAGGGRIYEQYF. CDR3 in DNA: TGCGCCAGCAGTGCCGCGGGGGGAGGTCGGATCTACGAGCAGTACTTC.

The chain employs TRBV28 and TRBJ2-7, with no clear D. The V end was cut by 11 bases, the J end by 2 bases, with 13 bases between. This CDR3 is built from 12 residues. The germline CDR1 and CDR2 sequences are MDHEN and SYDVKM. DNA of the CDR3: TGTGCCTCCTCCATGCAGCCCTACGAGCAGTACTTC. Translating gives CASSMQPYEQYF.

The rearrangement joins TRBV12-5 to TRBJ2-3; 8 positions match TRBD1. CDR3 length: 21 residues. The junction had 21 bases not matched to a gene; V was cut back by 0 bases and J by 4 bases. Germline V lookup: CDR1 LGHNT, CDR2 FRNRAP. CDR3 nucleotides: TGTGCTAGTGGTTTGGTCCTCCCCTTTGGGACTCCGGGACAGGTGCCAGATACGCAGTATTTT. Protein: CASGLVLPFGTPGQVPDTQYF.

V gene TRBV20-1 combines with J gene TRBJ1-1; D may be TRBD1 (5 bases). V dropped 4 bases and J dropped 1 base, with 13 bases sitting between them. The CDR3 totals 14 residues. Per germline, CDR1 DFQATT and CDR2 SNEGSKA (reference sequence). DNA of the CDR3: TGCAGTGCTATAGATCAGGGCCCGAACACTGAAGCTTTCTTT. It translates to CSAIDQGPNTEAFF.

The J gene is TRBJ1-2, the V gene TRBV20-1; TRBD1 is a possible D gene (6 bases). The germline V and J ends were trimmed by 3 bases and 5 bases, with 19 bases remaining between them. The CDR3 consists of 15 residues. Germline CDR1 reads DFQATT; CDR2 reads SNEGSKA (reference sequence). The CDR3 here is CSASAAGGAGYGYTF. CDR3 DNA: TGCAGTGCTAGTGCAGCGGGGGGCGCGGGTTATGGCTACACCTTC.

The chain carries TRBV18 and TRBJ1-1; D unresolved. The CDR3 extends over 13 amino acids. Germline CDR1 KGHSH, CDR2 LQKENI. V was cut by 6 bases and J by 8 bases, with 16 bases left in between. CDR3 sequence (DNA): TGTGCCAGCTCGCAACAGAGAAGCTCAGAAGCTTTCTTT. Protein: CASSQQRSSEAFF.

Note on this clonotype: A junction boundary mismatches the germline segment, possibly from a read error. The V gene is TRBV24-1, the J gene TRBJ2-1, with a tentative D call TRBD1 (5 bases). The CDR3 has 14 residues. Germline V CDR1 and CDR2: KGHDR, SFDVKD. The CDR3 region has the DNA TGTGCCACCGGAGACAGCCTCTCCTGCAATGAGCAGTTCTTC. Residues: CATGDSLSCNEQFF.

This clonotype was counted only a few times. The chain carries TRBV20-1 and TRBJ2-1; either TRBD1 or TRBD2 may fit D (5 bases each). CDR1 and CDR2 from the germline V gene are DFQATT and SNEGSKA (reference sequence). The CDR3 has 10 amino acids. V lost 7 bases, J lost 9 bases, and 10 bases lay in between. CDR3 nucleotides: TGCAGTGTTGGGGGAGTTGAGCAGTTCTTC. The encoded protein is CSVGGVEQFF.

This clonotype was recorded only once. V usage is TRBV7-3 and J usage is TRBJ2-1; either TRBD1 or TRBD2 may supply D (6 bases each). Germline loops: CDR1 SGHTA, CDR2 FQGTGA. V lost 5 bases and J lost 6, with 14 bases in between. The CDR3 has 14 residues. The CDR3: CASSVGGSGNEQFF. The CDR3 DNA follows: TGTGCCAGCAGCGTAGGGGGGTCGGGCAATGAGCAGTTCTTC.

The V call is TRBV5-1, the J call TRBJ2-7, with 8 bases aligning to TRBD1. This CDR3 has 13 amino acids. Per the germline V gene, CDR1 is SGHRS and CDR2 is YFSETQ. V lost 7 bases to trimming and J lost 2 bases; unmatched junction nucleotides: 5. This CDR3 is CASSTGEPYEQYF. CDR3 in DNA: TGCGCCAGCTCGACAGGGGAGCCCTACGAGCAGTACTTC.

In DNA, the CDR3 is TGTGCCAGCAGCTTTAAACTAGCGGGAGGCCCGGTTAGGAATGAGCAGTTCTTC. This translates into CASSFKLAGGPVRNEQFF. This rearrangement joins TRBV7-9 to TRBJ2-1; 12 bases match TRBD2. CDR3 size: 18 residues. CDR1 is SEHNR and CDR2 is FQNEAQ in the germline V gene (reference sequence). The V gene end was trimmed by 3 bases and the J gene end by 7 bases; junction bases not matched to a gene: 13.

This clonotype has just a few counts. This chain uses TRBV9 with TRBJ2-1; tentative D call: TRBD2 (5 bases). This CDR3 is 15 amino acids long. Trimming took 0 bases from V and 1 from J, leaving 8 bases between them. The germline CDR1 and CDR2 sequences are SGDLS and YYNGEE. CDR3: CASSVVGDSYNEQFF. The CDR3 region has the DNA TGTGCCAGCAGCGTAGTGGGAGATTCCTACAATGAGCAGTTCTTC.

V and J are TRBV10-3 and TRBJ2-1; 8 positions agree with TRBD2. Germline V lookup: CDR1 ENHRY, CDR2 SYGVKD. There are 16 residues in the CDR3. J gave up 0 bases and V 3 bases, and 4 bases lay outside the gene matches. The CDR3 DNA follows: TGTGCCATCAGTGACCCGGGACTAGACTCCTACAATGAGCAGTTCTTC. This translates into CAISDPGLDSYNEQFF.

The chain joins TRBV3-1 to TRBJ1-1; no firm D call. The V end lost 4 bases, the J end lost 2 bases, and 17 bases lay between the germline ends. The CDR3 length is 16 residues. Germline assignment: CDR1 LGHDT and CDR2 YNNKEL (reference sequence). The CDR3 region is CASSLSSLTSNTEAFF. CDR3 bases: TGTGCCAGCAGCCTGTCCTCACTTACCTCAAACACTGAAGCTTTCTTT.

The rearrangement links TRBV11-2 to TRBJ2-3, with TRBD1 matching over 7 bases. CDR1 SGHAT and CDR2 FQNNGV come from the germline V gene. The CDR3 spans 14 residues. Trimming cost V 6 bases and J 14 bases; bases outside gene matches: 17. For the CDR3, the DNA is TGTGCCAGCAGTTTCGCAGGGGGAAGGGAATACGCGTATTTT. Translation gives CASSFAGGREYAYF. Variable domain in full (rest from reference TRBV11-2 and TRBJ2-3): EAGVAQSPRYKIIEKRQSVAFWCNPISGHATLYWYQQILGQGPKLLIQFQNNGVVDDSQLPKDRFSAERLKGVDSTLKIQPAKLEDSAVYLCASSFAGGREYAYFGPGTRLTVL.